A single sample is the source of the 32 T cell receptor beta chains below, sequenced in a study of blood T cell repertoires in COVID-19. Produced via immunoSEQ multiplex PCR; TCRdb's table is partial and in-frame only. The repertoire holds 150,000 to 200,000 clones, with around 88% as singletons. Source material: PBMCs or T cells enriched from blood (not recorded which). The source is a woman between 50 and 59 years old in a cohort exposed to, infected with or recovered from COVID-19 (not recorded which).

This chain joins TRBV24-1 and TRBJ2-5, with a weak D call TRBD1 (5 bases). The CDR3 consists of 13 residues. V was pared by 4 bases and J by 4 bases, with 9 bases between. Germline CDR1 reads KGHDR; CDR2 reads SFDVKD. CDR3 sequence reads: CATSDRVRETQYF. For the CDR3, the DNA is TGTGCCACCAGTGACAGGGTGAGAGAGACCCAGTACTTC.

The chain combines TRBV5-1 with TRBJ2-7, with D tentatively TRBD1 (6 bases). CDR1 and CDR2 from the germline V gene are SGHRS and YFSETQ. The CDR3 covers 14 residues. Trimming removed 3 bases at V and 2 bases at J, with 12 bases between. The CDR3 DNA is TGCGCCAGCAGCTCCGGGGACACCACCTACGAGCAGTACTTC. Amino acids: CASSSGDTTYEQYF.

The CDR3 nucleotides are TGCAGCGTTGTCCGGGGGGGTGTAAACACTGAAGCTTTCTTT. It translates to CSVVRGGVNTEAFF. This chain uses TRBV29-1 with TRBJ1-1; D perhaps matches TRBD1 (5 bases). The CDR3 extends over 14 amino acids. The V end was cut by 4 bases, the J end by 2 bases, with 14 bases between. Per germline, CDR1 SQVTM and CDR2 ANQGSEA. The full variable domain, its missing parts supplied by reference TRBV29-1 and TRBJ1-1, is SAVISQKPSRDICQRGTSLTIQCQVDSQVTMMFWYRQQPGQSLTLIATANQGSEATYESGFVIDKFPISRPNLTFSTLTVSNMSPEDSSIYLCSVVRGGVNTEAFFGQGTRLTVV.

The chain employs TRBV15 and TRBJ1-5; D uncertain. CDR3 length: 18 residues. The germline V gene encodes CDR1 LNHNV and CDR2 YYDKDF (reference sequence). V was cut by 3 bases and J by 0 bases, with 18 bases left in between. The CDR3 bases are TGTGCCACCAGCAGGGCTAGTATGGCCAGAGGTAGCAATCAGCCCCAGCATTTT. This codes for CATSRASMARGSNQPQHF.

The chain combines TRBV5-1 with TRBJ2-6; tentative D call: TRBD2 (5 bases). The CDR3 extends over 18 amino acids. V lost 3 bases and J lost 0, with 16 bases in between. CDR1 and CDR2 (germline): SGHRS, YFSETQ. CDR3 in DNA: TGCGCCAGCAGCTCACCAGCGGCCACCTCCTCTGGGGCCAACGTCCTGACTTTC. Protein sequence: CASSSPAATSSGANVLTF. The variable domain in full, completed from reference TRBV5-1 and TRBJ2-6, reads KAGVTQTPRYLIKTRGQQVTLSCSPISGHRSVSWYQQTPGQGLQFLFEYFSETQRNKGNFPGRFSGRQFSNSRSEMNVSTLELGDSALYLCASSSPAATSSGANVLTFGAGSRLTVL.

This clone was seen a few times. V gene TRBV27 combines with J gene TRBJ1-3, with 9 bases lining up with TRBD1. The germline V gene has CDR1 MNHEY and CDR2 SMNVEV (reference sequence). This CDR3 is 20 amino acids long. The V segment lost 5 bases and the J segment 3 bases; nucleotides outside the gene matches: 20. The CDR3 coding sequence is TGTGCCAGCAGTCTTTTCCGGGACAGGGATCGATTTCCGTATGGAAACACCATATATTTT. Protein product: CASSLFRDRDRFPYGNTIYF.

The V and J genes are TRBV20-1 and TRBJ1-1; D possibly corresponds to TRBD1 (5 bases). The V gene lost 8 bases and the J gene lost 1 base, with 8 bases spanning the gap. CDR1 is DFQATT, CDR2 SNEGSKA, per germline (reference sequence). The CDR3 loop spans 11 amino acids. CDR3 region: CSHGANTEAFF. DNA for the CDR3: TGCAGTCATGGGGCGAACACTGAAGCTTTCTTT.

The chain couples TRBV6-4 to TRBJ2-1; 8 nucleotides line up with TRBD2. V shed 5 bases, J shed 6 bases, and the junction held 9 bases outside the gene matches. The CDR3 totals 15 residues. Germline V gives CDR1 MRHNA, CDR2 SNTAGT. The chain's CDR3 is CASSPGTSEFNEQFF. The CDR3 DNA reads TGTGCCAGCAGTCCCGGGACTAGTGAGTTCAATGAGCAGTTCTTC.

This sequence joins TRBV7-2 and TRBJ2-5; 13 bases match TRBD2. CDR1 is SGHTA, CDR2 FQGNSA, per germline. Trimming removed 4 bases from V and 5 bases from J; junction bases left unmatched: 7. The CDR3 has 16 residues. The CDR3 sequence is CASSSGLAGAGETQYF. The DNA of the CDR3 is TGTGCCAGCAGCTCCGGACTAGCGGGAGCGGGGGAGACCCAGTACTTC.

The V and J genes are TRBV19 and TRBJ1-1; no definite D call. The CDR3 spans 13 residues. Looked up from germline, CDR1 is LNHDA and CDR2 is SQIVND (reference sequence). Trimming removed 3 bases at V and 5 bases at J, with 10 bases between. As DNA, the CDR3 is TGTGCCAGTAGTATCGGTGCGGGTACTGAAGCTTTCTTT. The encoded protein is CASSIGAGTEAFF.

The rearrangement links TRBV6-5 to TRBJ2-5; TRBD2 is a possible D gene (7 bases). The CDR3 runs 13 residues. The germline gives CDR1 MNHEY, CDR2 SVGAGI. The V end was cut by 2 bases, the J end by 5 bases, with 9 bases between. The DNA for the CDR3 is TGTGCCAGCAGTTACAGGGGGGGTGAGACCCAGTACTTC. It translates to CASSYRGGETQYF.

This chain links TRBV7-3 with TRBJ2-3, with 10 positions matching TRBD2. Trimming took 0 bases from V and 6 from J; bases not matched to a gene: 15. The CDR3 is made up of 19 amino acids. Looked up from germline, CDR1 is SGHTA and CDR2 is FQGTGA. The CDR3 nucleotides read TGTGCCAGCAGCTTAACGTCTCGAACTAGCGGGATCACTCAGGATACGCAGTATTTT. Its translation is CASSLTSRTSGITQDTQYF. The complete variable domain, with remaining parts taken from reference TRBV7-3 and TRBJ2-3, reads GAGVSQTPSNKVTEKGKYVELRCDPISGHTALYWYRQSLGQGPEFLIYFQGTGAADDSGLPNDRFFAVRPEGSVSTLKIQRTERGDSAVYLCASSLTSRTSGITQDTQYFGPGTRLTVL.

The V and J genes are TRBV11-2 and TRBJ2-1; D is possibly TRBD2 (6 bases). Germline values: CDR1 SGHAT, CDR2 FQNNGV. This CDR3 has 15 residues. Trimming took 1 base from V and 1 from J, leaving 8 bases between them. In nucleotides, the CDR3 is TGTGCCAGCAGCTTAGCGGGAGAGTCCTACAATGAGCAGTTCTTC. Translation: CASSLAGESYNEQFF.

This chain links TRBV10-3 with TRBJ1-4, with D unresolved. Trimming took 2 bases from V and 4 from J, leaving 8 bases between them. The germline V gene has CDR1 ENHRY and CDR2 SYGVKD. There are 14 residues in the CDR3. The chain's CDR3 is CAISEGTVNEKLFF. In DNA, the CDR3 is TGTGCCATCAGTGAGGGTACAGTTAATGAAAAACTGTTTTTT.

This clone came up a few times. This CDR3 reads CASSLSQGQGPNTGELFF. In DNA form, the CDR3 reads TGTGCCAGCAGCTTGAGCCAAGGACAGGGACCGAACACCGGGGAGCTGTTTTTT. The chain recombines TRBV13 with TRBJ2-2, with 8 nucleotides matching TRBD1. There are 18 residues in the CDR3. Germline V gene data show CDR1 as PRHDT and CDR2 as FYEKMQ (reference sequence). Trimming cost V 3 bases and J 0 bases; bases outside gene matches: 9. The variable domain in full, completed from reference TRBV13 and TRBJ2-2, reads AAGVIQSPRHLIKEKRETATLKCYPIPRHDTVYWYQQGPGQDPQFLISFYEKMQSDKGSIPDRFSAQQFSDYHSELNMSSLELGDSALYFCASSLSQGQGPNTGELFFGEGSRLTVL.

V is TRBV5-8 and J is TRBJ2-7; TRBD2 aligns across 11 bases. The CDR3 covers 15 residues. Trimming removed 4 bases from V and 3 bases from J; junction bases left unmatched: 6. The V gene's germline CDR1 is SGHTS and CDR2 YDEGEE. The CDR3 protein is CASSDGTSGIYEQYF. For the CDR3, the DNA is TGTGCCAGCAGCGACGGGACTAGCGGAATCTACGAGCAGTACTTC.

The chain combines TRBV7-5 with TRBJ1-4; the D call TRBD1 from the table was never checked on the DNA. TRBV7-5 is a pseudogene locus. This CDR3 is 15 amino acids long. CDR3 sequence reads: CARSFPGQGYEKLFF. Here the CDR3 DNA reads TGTGCCAGAAGCTTCCCGGGACAGGGGTATGAAAAACTGTTTTTT.

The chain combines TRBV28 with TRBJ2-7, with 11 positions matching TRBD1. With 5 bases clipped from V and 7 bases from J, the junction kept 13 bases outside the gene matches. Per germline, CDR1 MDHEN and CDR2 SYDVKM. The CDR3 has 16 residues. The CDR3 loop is CASSPGGQGAWWEQYF. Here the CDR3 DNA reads TGTGCCAGCAGTCCAGGAGGACAGGGGGCTTGGTGGGAGCAGTACTTC.

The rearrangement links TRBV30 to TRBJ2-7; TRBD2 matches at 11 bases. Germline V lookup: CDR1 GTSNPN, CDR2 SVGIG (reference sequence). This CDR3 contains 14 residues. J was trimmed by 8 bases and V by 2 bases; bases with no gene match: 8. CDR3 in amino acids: CAWSIAGGYAKQYF. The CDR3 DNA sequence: TGTGCCTGGAGTATAGCGGGGGGGTATGCGAAGCAGTACTTC. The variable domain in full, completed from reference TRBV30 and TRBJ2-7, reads SQTIHQWPATLVQPVGSPLSLECTVEGTSNPNLYWYRQAAGRGLQLLFYSVGIGQISSEVPQNLSASRPQDRQFILSSKKLLLSDSGFYLCAWSIAGGYAKQYFGPGTRLTVT.

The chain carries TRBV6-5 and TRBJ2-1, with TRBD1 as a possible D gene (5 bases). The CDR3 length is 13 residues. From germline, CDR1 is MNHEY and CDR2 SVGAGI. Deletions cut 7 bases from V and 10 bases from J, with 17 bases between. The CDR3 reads CASTNSLQEEQFF. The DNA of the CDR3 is TGTGCCAGCACCAATTCCCTACAGGAAGAGCAGTTCTTC.

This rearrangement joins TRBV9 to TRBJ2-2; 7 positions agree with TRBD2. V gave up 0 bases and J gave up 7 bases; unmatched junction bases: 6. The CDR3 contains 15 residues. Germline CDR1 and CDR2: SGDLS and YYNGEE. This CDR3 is CASSVGGGVSGELFF. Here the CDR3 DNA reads TGTGCCAGCAGCGTAGGTGGGGGGGTCAGCGGGGAGCTGTTTTTT.

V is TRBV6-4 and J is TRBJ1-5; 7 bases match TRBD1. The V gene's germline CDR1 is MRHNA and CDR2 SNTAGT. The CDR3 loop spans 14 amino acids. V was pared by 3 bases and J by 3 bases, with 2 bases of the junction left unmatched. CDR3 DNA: TGTGCCAGCAGTGATGAGGGGGCCAATCAGCCCCAGCATTTT. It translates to CASSDEGANQPQHF.

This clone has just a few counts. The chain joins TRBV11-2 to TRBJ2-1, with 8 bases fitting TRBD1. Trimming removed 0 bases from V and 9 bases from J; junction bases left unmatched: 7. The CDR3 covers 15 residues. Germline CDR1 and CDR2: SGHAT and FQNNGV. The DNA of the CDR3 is TGTGCCAGCAGCTTAGATTGGGACAGGAGCGGTGAGCAGTTCTTC. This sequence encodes CASSLDWDRSGEQFF.

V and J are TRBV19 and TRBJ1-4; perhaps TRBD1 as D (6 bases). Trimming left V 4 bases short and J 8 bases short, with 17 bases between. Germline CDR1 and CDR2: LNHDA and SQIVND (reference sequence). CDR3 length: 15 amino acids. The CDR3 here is CASSRIQGAFEKLFF. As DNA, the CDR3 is TGTGCCAGTAGTAGGATACAGGGAGCCTTCGAAAAACTGTTTTTT.

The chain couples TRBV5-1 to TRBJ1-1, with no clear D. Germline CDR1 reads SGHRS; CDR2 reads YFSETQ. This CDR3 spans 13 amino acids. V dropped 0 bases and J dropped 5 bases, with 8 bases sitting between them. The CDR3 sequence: CASSLVLATEAFF. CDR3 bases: TGCGCCAGCAGCTTGGTATTAGCGACTGAAGCTTTCTTT.

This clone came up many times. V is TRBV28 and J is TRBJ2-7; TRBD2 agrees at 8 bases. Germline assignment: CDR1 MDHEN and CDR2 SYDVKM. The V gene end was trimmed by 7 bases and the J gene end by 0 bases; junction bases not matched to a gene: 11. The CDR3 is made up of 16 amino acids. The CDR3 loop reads CASTPPRGRSSYEQYF. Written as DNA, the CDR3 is TGTGCCAGCACCCCCCCCCGCGGGAGGAGCTCCTACGAGCAGTACTTC.

The CDR3 loop is CASSPRTSGGYNEQFF. CDR3 in DNA: TGTGCCAGCAGCCCCCGGACTAGCGGGGGGTACAATGAGCAGTTCTTC. The chain uses TRBV4-2 and TRBJ2-1; 14 nucleotides align to TRBD2. V shed 4 bases, J shed 4 bases, and the junction held 3 bases outside the gene matches. Germline V gives CDR1 LGHNA, CDR2 YNFKEQ. The CDR3 extends over 16 amino acids.

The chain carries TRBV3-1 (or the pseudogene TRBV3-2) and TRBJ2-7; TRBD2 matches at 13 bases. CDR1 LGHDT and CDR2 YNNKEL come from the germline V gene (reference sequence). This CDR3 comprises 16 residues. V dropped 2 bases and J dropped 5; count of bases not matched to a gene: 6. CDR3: CASSQSTSGGVNEQYF. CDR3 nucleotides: TGTGCCAGCAGCCAAAGTACTAGCGGGGGGGTAAACGAGCAGTACTTC.

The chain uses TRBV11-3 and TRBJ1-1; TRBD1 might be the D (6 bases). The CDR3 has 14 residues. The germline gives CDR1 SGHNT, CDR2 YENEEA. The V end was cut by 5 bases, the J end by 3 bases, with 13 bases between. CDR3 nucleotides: TGTGCCAGCAGCCTCAGGGGTTTGGACACTGAAGCTTTCTTT. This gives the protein CASSLRGLDTEAFF. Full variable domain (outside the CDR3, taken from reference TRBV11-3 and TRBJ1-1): EAGVVQSPRYKIIEKKQPVAFWCNPISGHNTLYWYLQNLGQGPELLIRYENEEAVDDSQLPKDRFSAERLKGVDSTLKIQPAELGDSAVYLCASSLRGLDTEAFFGQGTRLTVV.

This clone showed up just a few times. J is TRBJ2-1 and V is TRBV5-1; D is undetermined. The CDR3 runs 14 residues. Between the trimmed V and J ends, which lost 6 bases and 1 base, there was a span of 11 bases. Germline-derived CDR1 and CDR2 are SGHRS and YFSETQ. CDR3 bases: TGCGCCAGCACCCCGGGTCAGTCCTACAATGAGCAGTTCTTC. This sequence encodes CASTPGQSYNEQFF.

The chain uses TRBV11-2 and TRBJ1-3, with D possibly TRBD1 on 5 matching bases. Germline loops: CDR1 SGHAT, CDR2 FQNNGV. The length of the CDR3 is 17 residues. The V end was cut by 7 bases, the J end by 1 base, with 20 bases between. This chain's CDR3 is CASTPEVGGISGNTIYF. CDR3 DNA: TGTGCCAGCACCCCCGAGGTTGGGGGGATATCTGGAAACACCATATATTTT.

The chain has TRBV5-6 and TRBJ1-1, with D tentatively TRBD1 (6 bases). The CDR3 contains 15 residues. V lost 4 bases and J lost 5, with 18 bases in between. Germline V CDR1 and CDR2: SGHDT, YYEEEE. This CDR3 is CASSPGQIDGTEAFF. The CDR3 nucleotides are TGTGCCAGCAGCCCAGGACAGATTGACGGGACTGAAGCTTTCTTT.